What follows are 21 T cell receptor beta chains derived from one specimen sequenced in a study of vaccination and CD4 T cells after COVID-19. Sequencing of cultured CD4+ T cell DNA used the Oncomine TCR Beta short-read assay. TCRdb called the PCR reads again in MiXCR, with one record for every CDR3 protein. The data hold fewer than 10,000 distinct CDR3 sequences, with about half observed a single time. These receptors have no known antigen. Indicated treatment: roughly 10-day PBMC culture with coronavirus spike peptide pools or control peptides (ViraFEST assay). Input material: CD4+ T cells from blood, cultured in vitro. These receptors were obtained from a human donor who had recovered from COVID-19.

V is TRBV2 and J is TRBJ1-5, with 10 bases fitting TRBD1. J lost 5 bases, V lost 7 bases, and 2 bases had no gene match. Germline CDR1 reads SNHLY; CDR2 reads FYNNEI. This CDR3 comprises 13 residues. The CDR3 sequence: CASTGQGYQPQHF. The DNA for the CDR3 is TGTGCCAGCACGGGACAGGGGTATCAGCCCCAGCATTTT.

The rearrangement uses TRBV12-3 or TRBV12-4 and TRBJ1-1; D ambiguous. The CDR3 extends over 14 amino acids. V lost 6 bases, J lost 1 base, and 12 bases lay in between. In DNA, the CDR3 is TGTGCCAGCAGCGCGAGACCCTCGAACACTGAAGCTTTCTTT. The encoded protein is CASSARPSNTEAFF.

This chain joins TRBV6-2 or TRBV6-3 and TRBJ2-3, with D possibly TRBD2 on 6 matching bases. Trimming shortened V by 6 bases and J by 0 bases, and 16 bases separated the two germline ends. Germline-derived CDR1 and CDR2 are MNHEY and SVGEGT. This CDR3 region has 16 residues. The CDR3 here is CASSRGAGRSTDTQYF. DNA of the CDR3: TGTGCCAGCAGCCGCGGGGCCGGTCGGAGCACAGATACGCAGTATTTT.

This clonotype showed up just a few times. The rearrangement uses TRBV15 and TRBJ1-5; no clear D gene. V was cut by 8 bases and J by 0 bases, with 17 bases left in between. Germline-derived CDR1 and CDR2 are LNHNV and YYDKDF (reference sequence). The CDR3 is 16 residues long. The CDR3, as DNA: TGTGCCACCTCAAAGGCCCTCCAGGTTAGCAATCAGCCCCAGCATTTT. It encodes CATSKALQVSNQPQHF.

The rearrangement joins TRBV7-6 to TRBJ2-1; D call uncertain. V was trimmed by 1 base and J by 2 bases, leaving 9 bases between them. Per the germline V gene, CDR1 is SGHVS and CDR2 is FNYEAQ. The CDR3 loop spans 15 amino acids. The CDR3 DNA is TGTGCCAGCAGCTTAGTCGGCAGGACCTACAATGAGCAGTTCTTC. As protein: CASSLVGRTYNEQFF.

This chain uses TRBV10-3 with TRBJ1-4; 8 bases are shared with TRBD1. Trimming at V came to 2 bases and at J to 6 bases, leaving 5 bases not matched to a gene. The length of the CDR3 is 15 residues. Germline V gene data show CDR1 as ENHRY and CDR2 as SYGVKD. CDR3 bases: TGTGCCATCAGTGAGAGTGGGACAGGCCATGAAAAACTGTTTTTT. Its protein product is CAISESGTGHEKLFF.

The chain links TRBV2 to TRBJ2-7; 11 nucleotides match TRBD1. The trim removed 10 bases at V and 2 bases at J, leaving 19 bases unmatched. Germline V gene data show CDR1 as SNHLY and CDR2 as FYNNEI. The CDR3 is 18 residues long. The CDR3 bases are TGTGCCATCGCTGCTTTCCTGTTGGGACAGGGGGACACCTACGAGCAGTACTTC. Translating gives CAIAAFLLGQGDTYEQYF.

CDR3 coding DNA: TGTGCCAGCAGCAAAGAGTCGACAGAGAGAACCGGGGAGCTGTTTTTT. Translating it yields CASSKESTERTGELFF. The rearrangement joins TRBV21-1 to TRBJ2-2; the D call of TRBD1 is as the table states it, not checked on the DNA. TRBV21-1 is tagged as a pseudogene. CDR3 length equals 16 residues.

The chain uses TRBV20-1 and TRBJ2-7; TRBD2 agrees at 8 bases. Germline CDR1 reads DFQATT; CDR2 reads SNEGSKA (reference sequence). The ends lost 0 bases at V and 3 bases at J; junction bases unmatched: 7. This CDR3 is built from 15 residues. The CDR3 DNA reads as TGCAGTGCTAGAGACCCTTTAGCGGGAAGCTACGAGCAGTACTTC. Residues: CSARDPLAGSYEQYF.

The CDR3 bases are TGTGCCAGCAGCTTAGGGGGTCTGACCACAGATACGCAGTATTTT. This encodes CASSLGGLTTDTQYF. This sequence joins TRBV7-9 and TRBJ2-3, with D hard to call. V gave up 1 base and J gave up 2 bases, with 10 bases separating them. Looked up from germline, CDR1 is SEHNR and CDR2 is FQNEAQ (reference sequence). The CDR3 is made up of 15 amino acids.

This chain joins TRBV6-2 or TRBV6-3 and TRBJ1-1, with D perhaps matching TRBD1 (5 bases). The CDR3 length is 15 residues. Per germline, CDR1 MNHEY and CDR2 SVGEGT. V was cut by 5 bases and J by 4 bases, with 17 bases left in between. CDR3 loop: CASSAMAGGLTEAFF. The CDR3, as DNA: TGTGCCAGCAGTGCCATGGCCGGGGGACTCACTGAAGCTTTCTTT.

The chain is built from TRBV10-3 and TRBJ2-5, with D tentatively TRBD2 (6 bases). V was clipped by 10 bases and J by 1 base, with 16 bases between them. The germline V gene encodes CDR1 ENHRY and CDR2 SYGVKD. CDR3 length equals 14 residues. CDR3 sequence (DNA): TGTGCCAGCAGGGAGACTAGAGGCCAAGAGACCCAGTACTTC. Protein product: CASRETRGQETQYF.

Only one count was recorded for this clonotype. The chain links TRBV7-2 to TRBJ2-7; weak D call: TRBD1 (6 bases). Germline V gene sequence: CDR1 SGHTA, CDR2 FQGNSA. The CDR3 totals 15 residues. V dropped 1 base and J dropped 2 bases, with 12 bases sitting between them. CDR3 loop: CASSLVVGAPYEQYF. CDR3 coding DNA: TGTGCCAGCAGCTTAGTGGTGGGGGCACCCTACGAGCAGTACTTC.

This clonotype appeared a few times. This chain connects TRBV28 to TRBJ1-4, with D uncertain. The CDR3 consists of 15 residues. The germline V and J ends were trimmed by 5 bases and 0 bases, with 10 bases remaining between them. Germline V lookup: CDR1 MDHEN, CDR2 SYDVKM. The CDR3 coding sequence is TGTGCCAGCAGTCTCCAGACCGCAACTAATGAAAAACTGTTTTTT. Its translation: CASSLQTATNEKLFF.

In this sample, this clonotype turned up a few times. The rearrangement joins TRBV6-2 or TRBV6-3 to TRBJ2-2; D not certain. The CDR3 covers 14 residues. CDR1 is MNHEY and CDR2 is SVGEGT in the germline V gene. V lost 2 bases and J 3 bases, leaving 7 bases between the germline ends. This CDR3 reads CASSYAEHTGELFF. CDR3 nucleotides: TGTGCCAGCAGTTACGCGGAACACACCGGGGAGCTGTTTTTT.

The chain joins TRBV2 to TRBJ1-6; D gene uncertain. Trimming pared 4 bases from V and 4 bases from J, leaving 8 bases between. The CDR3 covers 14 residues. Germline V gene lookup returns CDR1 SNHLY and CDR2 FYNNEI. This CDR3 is CASSVNRYNSPLHF. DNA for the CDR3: TGTGCCAGCAGTGTTAACCGATATAATTCACCCCTCCACTTT.

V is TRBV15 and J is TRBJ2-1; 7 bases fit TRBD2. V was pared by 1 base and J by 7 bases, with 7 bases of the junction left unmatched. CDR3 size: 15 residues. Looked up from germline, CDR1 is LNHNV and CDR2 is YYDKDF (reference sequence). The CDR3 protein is CATSRARLATNEQFF. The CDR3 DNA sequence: TGTGCCACCAGCAGAGCCAGACTAGCCACGAATGAGCAGTTCTTC.

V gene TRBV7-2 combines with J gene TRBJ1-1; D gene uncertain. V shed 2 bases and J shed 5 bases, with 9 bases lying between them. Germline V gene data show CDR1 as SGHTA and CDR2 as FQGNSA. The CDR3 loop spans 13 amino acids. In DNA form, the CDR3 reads TGTGCCAGCAGCTTAAATCTGTTAACTGAAGCTTTCTTT. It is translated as CASSLNLLTEAFF. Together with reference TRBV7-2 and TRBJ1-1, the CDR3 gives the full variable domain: GAGVSQSPSNKVTEKGKDVELRCDPISGHTALYWYRQSLGQGLEFLIYFQGNSAPDKSGLPSDRFSAERTGGSVSTLTIQRTQQEDSAVYLCASSLNLLTEAFFGQGTRLTVV.

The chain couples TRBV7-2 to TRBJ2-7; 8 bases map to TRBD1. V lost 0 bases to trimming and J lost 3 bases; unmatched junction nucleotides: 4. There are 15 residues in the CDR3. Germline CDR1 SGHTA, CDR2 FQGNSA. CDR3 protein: CASSLAGQGIYEQYF. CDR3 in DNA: TGTGCCAGCAGCTTAGCCGGACAGGGTATCTACGAGCAGTACTTC.

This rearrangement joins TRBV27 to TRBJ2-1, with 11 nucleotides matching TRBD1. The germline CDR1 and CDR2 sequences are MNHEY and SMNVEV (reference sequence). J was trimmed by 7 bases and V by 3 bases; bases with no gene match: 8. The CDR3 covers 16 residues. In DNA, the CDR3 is TGTGCCAGCAGTTTTGGACAGGGGGCTCTTTGGAATGAGCAGTTCTTC. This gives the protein CASSFGQGALWNEQFF.

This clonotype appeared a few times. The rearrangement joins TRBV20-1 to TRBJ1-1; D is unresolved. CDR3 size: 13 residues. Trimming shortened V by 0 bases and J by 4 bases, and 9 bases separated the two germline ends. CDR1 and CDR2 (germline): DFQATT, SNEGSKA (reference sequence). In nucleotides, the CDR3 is TGCAGTGCTAGAGATGGCGTGGGCACTGAAGCTTTCTTT. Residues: CSARDGVGTEAFF.